These T cell receptor beta chains were read from a single sample in a study of metastatic and nonmetastatic thyroid tumors. TCRdb reanalyzed the PCR reads with MiXCR. The table includes over 50,000 clones, 25% to 30% detected once. Input material: blood. The receptors stem from a female donor with papillary thyroid cancer or a benign thyroid nodule (not recorded which). Some clones in this sample may be carry-over from other donors' samples. CDR3s include the opening cysteine and the closing phenylalanine or tryptophan. The D gene is left open where the match is weak. Some rows have no size entry. The others give once, few or many, or a class for an expanded clone.

j_call | v_call | clone_size | d_call | cdr3_aa | cdr3_nt
TRBJ1-5 | TRBV6-1 | few | . | CASSEDGRNQPQHF | TGTGCCAGCAGTGAAGACGGTCGGAATCAGCCCCAGCATTTT
TRBJ1-2 | TRBV30 | . | . | CAWRPPGPDYGYTF | TGTGCCTGGAGACCCCCGGGACCGGATTATGGCTACACCTTC
TRBJ2-7 | TRBV6-1 | . | TRBD1 | CASSENRDRQYF | TGTGCCAGCAGTGAAAACCGGGACAGGCAGTACTTC
TRBJ2-7 | TRBV11-2 | . | . | CASSLGMRGSNEQYF | TGTGCCAGCAGCTTAGGGATGAGGGGTAGTAACGAGCAGTACTTC
TRBJ1-6 | TRBV5-1 | . | TRBD1 | CASSSGQGESSPLHF | TGCGCCAGCAGCTCTGGACAGGGGGAAAGTTCACCCCTCCACTTT
TRBJ1-1 | TRBV28 | . | . | CASSLARIRNTEAFF | TGTGCCAGCAGTTTAGCAAGGATTCGGAACACTGAAGCTTTCTTT
TRBJ1-6 | TRBV20-1 | . | . | CSASGSYNSPLHF | TGCAGTGCTAGTGGCTCCTATAATTCACCCCTCCACTTT
TRBJ2-1 | TRBV5-1 | few | . | CASSFEGLGEQFF | TGCGCCAGCAGCTTCGAGGGCCTGGGTGAGCAGTTCTTC
TRBJ2-1 | TRBV6-1 | few | . | CASSQPGLLYNEQFF | TGTGCCAGCAGTCAGCCGGGGCTCCTTTACAATGAGCAGTTCTTC
TRBJ1-2 | TRBV6-2/TRBV6-3 | medium-sized | . | CASTLLPLSPGYTF | TGTGCCAGCACATTACTACCCCTTTCGCCTGGCTACACCTTC
TRBJ1-2 | TRBV27 | medium-sized | . | CASSPRRGYGYTF | TGTGCCAGCAGTCCGCGTCGGGGCTATGGCTACACCTTC
TRBJ2-2 | TRBV6-1 | . | . | CASASRGNTGELFF | TGTGCCAGCGCATCCAGGGGGAACACCGGGGAGCTGTTTTTT
TRBJ1-6 | TRBV19 | . | TRBD1 | CASSRRGQGKASPLHF | TGTGCCAGTAGTAGGAGGGGACAGGGGAAAGCGTCACCCCTCCACTTT
TRBJ1-5 | TRBV2 | few | . | CASARTVTSNQPQHF | TGTGCCAGCGCCCGGACAGTTACGAGCAATCAGCCCCAGCATTTT
TRBJ2-7 | TRBV5-6 | many | . | CASSPKGGAYEQYF | TGTGCCAGCAGCCCCAAGGGTGGGGCCTACGAGCAGTACTTC
TRBJ2-7 | TRBV11-2 | . | . | CASSLGLRSYEQYF | TGTGCCAGCAGCTTAGGGCTACGCTCCTACGAGCAGTACTTC
TRBJ2-1 | TRBV7-2 | . | TRBD1 | CASSKQGREGEQFF | TGTGCCAGCAGCAAACAGGGGAGAGAGGGTGAGCAGTTCTTC
TRBJ2-4 | TRBV12-3/TRBV12-4 | . | . | CASTTLSGNIQYF | TGTGCCAGCACCACCCTCTCAGGGAACATTCAGTACTTC
TRBJ2-2 | TRBV6-1 | many | . | CASSEGHRESGELFF | TGTGCCAGCAGTGAAGGACATAGGGAATCCGGGGAGCTGTTTTTT
TRBJ2-3 | TRBV20-1 | . | TRBD1 | CSAPGTGGTDTQYF | TGCAGTGCTCCCGGGACAGGGGGCACAGATACGCAGTATTTT
TRBJ2-1 | TRBV11-1 | once | TRBD2 | CASSLAGAVYNEQFF | TGTGCCAGCAGCCTAGCGGGGGCGGTCTACAATGAGCAGTTCTTC
TRBJ2-7 | TRBV28 | few | . | CASSQPGLISSYEQYF | TGTGCCAGCAGCCAGCCGGGACTGATAAGCTCCTACGAGCAGTACTTC
TRBJ2-7 | TRBV28 | . | . | CATTDRYEQYF | TGTGCCACCACGGACAGATACGAGCAGTACTTC
TRBJ2-1 | TRBV3-1 | once | . | CASSQVGESSYNEQFF | TGTGCCAGCAGCCAAGTGGGAGAGAGCTCCTACAATGAGCAGTTCTTC
TRBJ1-1 | TRBV3-1 | . | . | CASSLRRGSFSTEAFF | TGTGCCAGCAGCCTGAGGAGGGGGTCTTTTAGCACTGAAGCTTTCTTT
TRBJ2-5 | TRBV27 | . | TRBD1 | CASSSQGEETQYF | TGTGCCAGCAGTTCCCAGGGGGAAGAGACCCAGTACTTC
TRBJ2-5 | TRBV12-3/TRBV12-4 | few | . | CASTGSRIQETRYF | TGTGCCAGCACGGGCTCACGGATCCAAGAGACCCGGTACTTC
TRBJ2-7 | TRBV18 | . | . | CASSPPVSAAYEQYF | TGTGCCAGCTCCCCCCCTGTTAGCGCGGCCTACGAGCAGTACTTC
TRBJ1-1 | TRBV6-5 | many | . | CASSYEVRRTEAFF | TGTGCCAGCAGTTACGAAGTCAGGAGAACTGAAGCTTTCTTT